The T cell receptor (beta chain) under discussion was sequenced for a study of blood T cell repertoires in COVID-19. The overall study: Samples came from the United States, Italy and Spain, spanning acute and convalescent COVID-19. In each case, the material was cDNA or gDNA derived from T cells, B-cell-depleted T cells, or PBMCs.

V was trimmed by 6 bases and J by 7 bases, leaving 13 bases between them. Looked up from germline, CDR1 is LNHDA and CDR2 is SQIVND (reference sequence). This CDR3 spans 14 amino acids. As originally analysed: Amplified reference gene primers provided the basis for estimating nucleated cell counts. TCRdb keeps only in-frame clones here, not all; method: immunoSEQ multiplex PCR. The V and J calls and clone size are taken from that table; D and trimming were inferred from the DNA. The profile covers about 210,000 clones, with around 87% appearing a single time and approximately 2.9% taken by the ten largest.

The source is a man aged 55 to 70 with acute or convalescent COVID-19. The chain recombines TRBV19 with TRBJ1-6; no firm D call. The specimen was peripheral blood. The CDR3 DNA reads TGTGCCAGTAGCCCCCCCGCACAAAATTCACCCCTCCACTTT. The encoded protein is CASSPPAQNSPLHF.